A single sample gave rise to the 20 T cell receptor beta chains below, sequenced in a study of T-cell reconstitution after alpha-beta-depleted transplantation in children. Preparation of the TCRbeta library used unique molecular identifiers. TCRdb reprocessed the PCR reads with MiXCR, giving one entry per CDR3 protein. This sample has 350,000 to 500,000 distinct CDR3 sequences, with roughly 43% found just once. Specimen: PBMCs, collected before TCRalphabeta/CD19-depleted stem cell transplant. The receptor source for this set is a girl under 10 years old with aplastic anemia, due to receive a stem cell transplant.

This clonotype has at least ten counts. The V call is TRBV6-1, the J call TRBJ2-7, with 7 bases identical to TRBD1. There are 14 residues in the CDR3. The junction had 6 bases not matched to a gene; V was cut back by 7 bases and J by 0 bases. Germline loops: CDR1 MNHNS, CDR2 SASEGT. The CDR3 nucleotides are TGTGCCAGCAAGGGGACAGCCTACTCCTACGAGCAGTACTTC. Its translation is CASKGTAYSYEQYF.

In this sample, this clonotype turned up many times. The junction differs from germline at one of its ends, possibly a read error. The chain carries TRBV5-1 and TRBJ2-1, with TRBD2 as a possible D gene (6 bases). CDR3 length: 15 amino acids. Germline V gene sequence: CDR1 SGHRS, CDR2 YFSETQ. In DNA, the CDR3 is TGTGCCAGCAGCCCCAGTGGGGGGTCCTACAATGAGCAGTTCTTC. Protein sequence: CASSPSGGSYNEQFF. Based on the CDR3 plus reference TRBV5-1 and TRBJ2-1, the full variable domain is KAGVTQTPRYLIKTRGQQVTLSCSPISGHRSVSWYQQTPGQGLQFLFEYFSETQRNKGNFPGRFSGRQFSNSRSEMNVSTLELGDSALYLCASSPSGGSYNEQFFGPGTRLTVL.

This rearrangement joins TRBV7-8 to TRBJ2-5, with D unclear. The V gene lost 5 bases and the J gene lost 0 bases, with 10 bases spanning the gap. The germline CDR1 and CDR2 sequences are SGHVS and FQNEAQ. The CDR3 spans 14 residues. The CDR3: CASSPVENQETQYF. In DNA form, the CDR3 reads TGTGCCAGCAGCCCGGTGGAGAACCAAGAGACCCAGTACTTC.

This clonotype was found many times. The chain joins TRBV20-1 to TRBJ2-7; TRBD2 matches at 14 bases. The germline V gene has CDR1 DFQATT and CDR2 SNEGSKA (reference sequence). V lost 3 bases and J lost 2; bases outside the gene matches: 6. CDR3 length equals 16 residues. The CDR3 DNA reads TGCAGTGCTAGGAGCGGACTAGCGGGGGGCACCTACGAGCAGTACTTC. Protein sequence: CSARSGLAGGTYEQYF.

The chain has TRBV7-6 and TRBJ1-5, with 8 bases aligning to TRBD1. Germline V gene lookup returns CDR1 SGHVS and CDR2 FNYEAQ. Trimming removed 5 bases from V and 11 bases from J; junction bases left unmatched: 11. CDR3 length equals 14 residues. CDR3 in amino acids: CASSRTGPREAQHF. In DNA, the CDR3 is TGTGCCAGCAGCAGGACAGGGCCTCGCGAGGCCCAGCATTTT.

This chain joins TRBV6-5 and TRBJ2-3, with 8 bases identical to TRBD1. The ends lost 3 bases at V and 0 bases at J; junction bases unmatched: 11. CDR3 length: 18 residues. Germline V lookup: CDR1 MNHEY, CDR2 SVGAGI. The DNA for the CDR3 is TGTGCCAGCAGTTATGCTGGGACAGGATACACTAGCACAGATACGCAGTATTTT. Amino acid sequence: CASSYAGTGYTSTDTQYF.

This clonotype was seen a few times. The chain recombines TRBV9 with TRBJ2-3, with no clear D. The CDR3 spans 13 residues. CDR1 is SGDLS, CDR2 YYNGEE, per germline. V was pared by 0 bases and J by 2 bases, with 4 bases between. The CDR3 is CASSVAFTDTQYF. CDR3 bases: TGTGCCAGCAGCGTAGCTTTCACAGATACGCAGTATTTT. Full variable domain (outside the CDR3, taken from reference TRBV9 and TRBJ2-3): DSGVTQTPKHLITATGQRVTLRCSPRSGDLSVYWYQQSLDQGLQFLIQYYNGEERAKGNILERFSAQQFPDLHSELNLSSLELGDSALYFCASSVAFTDTQYFGPGTRLTVL.

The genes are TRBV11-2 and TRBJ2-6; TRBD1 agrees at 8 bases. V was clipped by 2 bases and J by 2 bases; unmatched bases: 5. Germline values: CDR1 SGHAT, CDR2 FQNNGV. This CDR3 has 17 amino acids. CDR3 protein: CASSLRTGFAGANVLTF. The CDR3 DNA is TGTGCCAGCAGCTTAAGGACAGGGTTTGCTGGGGCCAACGTCCTGACTTTC.

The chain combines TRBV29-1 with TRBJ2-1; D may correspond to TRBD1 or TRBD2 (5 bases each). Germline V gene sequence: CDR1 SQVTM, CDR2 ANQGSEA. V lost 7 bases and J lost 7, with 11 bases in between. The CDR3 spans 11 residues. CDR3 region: CSGAWGNEQFF. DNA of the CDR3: TGCAGCGGGGCCTGGGGGAATGAGCAGTTCTTC.

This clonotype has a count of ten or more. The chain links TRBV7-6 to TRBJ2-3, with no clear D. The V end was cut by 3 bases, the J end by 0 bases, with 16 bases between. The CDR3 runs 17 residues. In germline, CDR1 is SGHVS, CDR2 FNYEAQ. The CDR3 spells CASSFSPPTYSTDTQYF. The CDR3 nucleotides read TGTGCCAGCAGCTTTTCTCCCCCGACCTATAGCACAGATACGCAGTATTTT.

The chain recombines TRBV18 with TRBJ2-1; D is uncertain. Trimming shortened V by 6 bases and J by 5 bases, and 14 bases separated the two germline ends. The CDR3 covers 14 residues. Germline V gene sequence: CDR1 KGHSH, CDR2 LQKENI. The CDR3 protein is CASSPSQTHNEQFF. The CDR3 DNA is TGTGCCAGCTCCCCCTCGCAGACCCACAATGAGCAGTTCTTC.

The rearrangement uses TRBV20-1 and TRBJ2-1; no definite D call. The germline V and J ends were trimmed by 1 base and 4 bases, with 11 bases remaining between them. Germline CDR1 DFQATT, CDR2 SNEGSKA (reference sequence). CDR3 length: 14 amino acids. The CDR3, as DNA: TGCAGTGCTAGAGCCACATACGAGTACAATGAGCAGTTCTTC. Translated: CSARATYEYNEQFF.

The CDR3 DNA reads as TGTGCCACAGCCAACTCGGGTTACGAGCAGTACTTC. It codes for CATANSGYEQYF. V is TRBV10-3 and J is TRBJ2-7; the D is unclear. Trimming cost V 10 bases and J 4 bases, with 14 bases left between them. This CDR3 has 12 residues. CDR1 is ENHRY and CDR2 is SYGVKD in the germline V gene.

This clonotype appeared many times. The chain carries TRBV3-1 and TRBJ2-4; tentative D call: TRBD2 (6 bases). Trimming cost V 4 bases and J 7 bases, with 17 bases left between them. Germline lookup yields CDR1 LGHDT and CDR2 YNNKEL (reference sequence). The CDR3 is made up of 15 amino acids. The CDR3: CASSRRAGRSNIQYF. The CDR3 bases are TGTGCCAGCAGCCGACGAGCGGGCCGGTCGAACATTCAGTACTTC.

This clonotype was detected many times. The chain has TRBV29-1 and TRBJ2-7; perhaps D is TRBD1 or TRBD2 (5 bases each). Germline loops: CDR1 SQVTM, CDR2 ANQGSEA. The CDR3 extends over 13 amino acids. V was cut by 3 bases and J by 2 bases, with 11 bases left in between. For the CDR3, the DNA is TGCAGCGTTGACCGGGACGGGACCTACGAGCAGTACTTC. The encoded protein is CSVDRDGTYEQYF.

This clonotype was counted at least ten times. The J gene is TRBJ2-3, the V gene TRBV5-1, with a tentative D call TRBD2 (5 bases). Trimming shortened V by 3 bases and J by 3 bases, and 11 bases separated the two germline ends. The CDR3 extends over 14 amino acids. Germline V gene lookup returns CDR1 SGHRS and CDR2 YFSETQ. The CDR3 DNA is TGCGCCAGCAGCTGGCTCTCGGGGACAGATACGCAGTATTTT. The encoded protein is CASSWLSGTDTQYF.

As DNA, the CDR3 is TGCAGTGCTAGTAAGTTCGGGGATCTATACGAGCAGTACTTC. This encodes CSASKFGDLYEQYF. The chain combines TRBV20-1 with TRBJ2-7, with D perhaps matching TRBD2 (5 bases). The CDR3 consists of 14 residues. Germline CDR1 is DFQATT and CDR2 is SNEGSKA (reference sequence). Trimming took 3 bases from V and 4 from J, leaving 16 bases between them.

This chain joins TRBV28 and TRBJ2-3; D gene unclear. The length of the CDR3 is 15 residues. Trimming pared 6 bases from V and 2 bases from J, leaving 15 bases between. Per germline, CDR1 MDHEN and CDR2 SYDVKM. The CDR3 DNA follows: TGTGCCAGCAGCCGAAGCTCGGTCCCCACAGATACGCAGTATTTT. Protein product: CASSRSSVPTDTQYF.

The CDR3 protein is CASSPTSGQYEQYF. CDR3 nucleotide sequence: TGTGCCAGCTCACCGACTAGCGGCCAGTACGAGCAGTACTTC. This chain links TRBV18 with TRBJ2-7; 9 bases line up with TRBD2. V dropped 3 bases and J dropped 4; count of bases not matched to a gene: 4. The length of the CDR3 is 14 residues. Germline CDR1 and CDR2: KGHSH and LQKENI. The whole variable domain, filled in from reference TRBV18 and TRBJ2-7, reads NAGVMQNPRHLVRRRGQEARLRCSPMKGHSHVYWYRQLPEEGLKFMVYLQKENIIDESGMPKERFSAEFPKEGPSILRIQQVVRGDSAAYFCASSPTSGQYEQYFGPGTRLTVT.

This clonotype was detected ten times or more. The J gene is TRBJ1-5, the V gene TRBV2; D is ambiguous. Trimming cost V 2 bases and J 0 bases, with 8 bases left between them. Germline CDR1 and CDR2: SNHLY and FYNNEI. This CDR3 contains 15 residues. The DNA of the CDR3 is TGTGCCAGCAGTGAATCCGATGCTAGCAATCAGCCCCAGCATTTT. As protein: CASSESDASNQPQHF.